The 19 T cell receptor beta chains below come from one sample, sequenced in a study of blood T cells in healthy people across ages. For the second PCR, which ran for roughly 6 to 12 cycles, a sample-barcoded 5' primer and a J-beta primer mix were used. One entry per CDR3 protein results from TCRdb running MiXCR on the 5' RACE reads. The sample lists approximately 830,000 distinct CDR3 sequences; less than 80% were seen once. The sequenced material came from blood. Receptor source: a man between 25 and 39 years old in good health.

This chain uses TRBV6-2 or TRBV6-3 with TRBJ2-3, with TRBD2 identical over 11 bases. Trimming took 5 bases from V and 2 from J; bases not matched to a gene: 6. The CDR3 has 16 residues. Germline assignment: CDR1 MNHEY and CDR2 SVGEGT. Here the CDR3 DNA reads TGTGCCAGCAGTCCCTCTAGCGGGGGGTACACAGATACGCAGTATTTT. Amino acids: CASSPSSGGYTDTQYF.

The gene calls are TRBV20-1 and TRBJ1-1; D may be TRBD1 (5 bases). Germline values: CDR1 DFQATT, CDR2 SNEGSKA (reference sequence). CDR3 length equals 14 residues. Trimming left V 3 bases short and J 5 bases short, with 16 bases between. The CDR3 DNA reads as TGCAGTGCTAGGGGGGGGGTTGAATGGACTGAAGCTTTCTTT. Amino acid sequence: CSARGGVEWTEAFF.

This clonotype was observed a handful of times. The chain recombines TRBV7-2 with TRBJ1-2; tentative D call: TRBD1 (5 bases). Germline values: CDR1 SGHTA, CDR2 FQGNSA. Between the trimmed V and J ends, which lost 2 bases and 5 bases, there was a span of 18 bases. This CDR3 has 16 residues. CDR3 amino acids: CASSLSPGAGAYGYTF. For the CDR3, the DNA is TGTGCCAGCAGCTTATCCCCCGGGGCAGGCGCATATGGCTACACCTTC.

This chain uses TRBV5-1 with TRBJ2-3; 9 bases match TRBD2. Germline V CDR1 and CDR2: SGHRS, YFSETQ. The CDR3 extends over 16 amino acids. The J segment lost 4 bases and the V segment lost 4 bases, leaving 10 bases of the junction unmatched. The DNA of the CDR3 is TGCGCCAGCAGCATCACGGGGGGACTAGCCCCAGATACGCAGTATTTT. It is translated as CASSITGGLAPDTQYF. The variable domain in full, completed from reference TRBV5-1 and TRBJ2-3, reads KAGVTQTPRYLIKTRGQQVTLSCSPISGHRSVSWYQQTPGQGLQFLFEYFSETQRNKGNFPGRFSGRQFSNSRSEMNVSTLELGDSALYLCASSITGGLAPDTQYFGPGTRLTVL.

The rearrangement links TRBV7-9 to TRBJ2-7; 9 bases map to TRBD1. The closer fit of TRBJ2-5 to the DNA end suggests the J call may be wrong. CDR3 length equals 14 residues. Germline CDR1 is SEHNR and CDR2 is FQNEAQ (reference sequence). CDR3 coding DNA: TGTGCCAGCAGCCTACCCGACAGGGGGAAGACCCAGTACTTC. Its protein is CASSLPDRGKTQYF.

The J gene is TRBJ2-5, the V gene TRBV27; D is possibly TRBD2 (7 bases). CDR1 MNHEY and CDR2 SMNVEV come from the germline V gene (reference sequence). V was shortened by 8 bases and J by 0 bases, with 19 bases between the two germline ends. The CDR3 is 16 amino acids. CDR3 in amino acids: CASSGWGGQYQETQYF. Here the CDR3 DNA reads TGTGCCAGCTCCGGGTGGGGGGGGCAATACCAAGAGACCCAGTACTTC.

The chain recombines TRBV7-9 with TRBJ2-1, with 11 bases identical to TRBD2. Germline V CDR1 and CDR2: SEHNR, FQNEAQ (reference sequence). The CDR3 runs to 15 residues. Trimming cost V 3 bases and J 8 bases; bases outside gene matches: 6. CDR3 sequence (DNA): TGTGCCAGCAGCTTTGTAACTAGCGGGGGCGATGAGCAGTTCTTC. As protein: CASSFVTSGGDEQFF.

The chain links TRBV2 to TRBJ2-1; D possibly corresponds to TRBD2 (5 bases). CDR3 size: 13 residues. The V end lost 3 bases, the J end lost 13 bases, and 16 bases lay between the germline ends. Germline CDR1 reads SNHLY; CDR2 reads FYNNEI. The CDR3 is CASSEQLVGAQFF. The DNA of the CDR3 is TGTGCCAGCAGTGAGCAGCTAGTGGGAGCTCAGTTCTTC.

The gene calls are TRBV10-2 and TRBJ2-7, with a possible D match to TRBD2 (6 bases). The CDR3 spans 14 residues. Trimming cost V 5 bases and J 5 bases, with 16 bases left between them. Germline CDR1 is WSHSY and CDR2 is SAAADI. CDR3 region: CASSPTGTFNEQYF. The CDR3 region has the DNA TGCGCCAGCAGTCCCACCGGGACTTTCAACGAGCAGTACTTC.

The chain employs TRBV5-4 and TRBJ1-2; the D gene is possibly TRBD1 (5 bases). Germline CDR1 and CDR2: SGHNT and YYREEE (reference sequence). Between the trimmed V and J ends, which lost 4 bases and 6 bases, there was a span of 16 bases. The CDR3 spans 14 residues. The CDR3 sequence: CASSPVPGRDGYTF. CDR3 DNA: TGTGCCAGCAGCCCTGTCCCAGGGAGGGATGGCTACACCTTC.

The V gene is TRBV6-2 or TRBV6-3, the J gene TRBJ1-2, with 7 nucleotides matching TRBD1. Germline V gene data show CDR1 as MNHEY and CDR2 as SVGEGT. V lost 8 bases, J lost 3 bases, and 6 bases stayed unmatched. The CDR3 loop spans 13 amino acids. In DNA, the CDR3 is TGTGCCAGCGGATGGACAGGACACTATGGCTACACCTTC. This codes for CASGWTGHYGYTF.

This clonotype was observed a few times. The genes are TRBV27 and TRBJ2-7; tentative D call: TRBD2 (6 bases). The length of the CDR3 is 16 residues. V was shortened by 3 bases and J by 1 base, with 16 bases between the two germline ends. Germline CDR1 is MNHEY and CDR2 is SMNVEV (reference sequence). CDR3: CASSFLAGRQSYEQYF. In DNA, the CDR3 is TGTGCCAGCAGTTTCCTTGCGGGGAGGCAATCCTACGAGCAGTACTTC.

The chain has TRBV5-1 and TRBJ2-7, with D perhaps TRBD2 (6 bases). The DNA end favors TRBJ2-5, so the J call may be wrong. Germline CDR1 is SGHRS and CDR2 is YFSETQ. The CDR3 length is 13 residues. The CDR3 here is CASSVVGGETQYF. The CDR3 DNA reads as TGCGCCAGCAGCGTGGTGGGAGGAGAGACCCAGTACTTC.

Only a few counts were recorded for this clonotype. The J gene is TRBJ2-3, the V gene TRBV18; a possible D gene is TRBD1 (5 bases). V was trimmed by 2 bases and J by 4 bases, leaving 10 bases between them. The CDR3 covers 14 residues. Germline-derived CDR1 and CDR2 are KGHSH and LQKENI. The DNA of the CDR3 is TGTGCCAGCTCACCAGGGTTCAGGGCAGATACGCAGTATTTT. As protein: CASSPGFRADTQYF.

In its sample, this clonotype was seen many times. A much larger clone lies a single base off, so this may be a read error. This sequence joins TRBV7-2 and TRBJ2-5, with D possibly called TRBD1 or TRBD2 (5 bases each). Per the germline V gene, CDR1 is SGHTA and CDR2 is FQGNSA. V dropped 3 bases and J dropped 13 bases, with 15 bases sitting between them. This CDR3 has 12 residues. DNA of the CDR3: TGTGCCAGCAGCTTTCGACGGGGCGATGGGTACTTC. Translating it yields CASSFRRGDGYF.

This clonotype appeared once. Here the CDR3 reads CASSQEGRTGGTQYF. The CDR3 DNA is TGTGCCAGCAGCCAAGAGGGCCGTACCGGGGGGACCCAGTACTTC. This chain links TRBV3-1 with TRBJ2-5, with a weak D call TRBD2 (6 bases). Deletions cut 0 bases from V and 7 bases from J, with 15 bases between. In germline, CDR1 is LGHDT, CDR2 YNNKEL (reference sequence). CDR3 size: 15 residues.

The gene calls are TRBV4-1 and TRBJ2-5; possibly TRBD2 for D (5 bases). V was trimmed by 4 bases and J by 7 bases, leaving 19 bases between them. The CDR3 covers 15 residues. CDR1 is MGHRA, CDR2 YSYEKL, per germline. CDR3 residues: CASSPGLGLSRTQYF. The CDR3 DNA follows: TGCGCCAGCAGCCCCGGACTGGGCCTTAGTAGGACCCAGTACTTC.

This clonotype has just a few counts. The genes are TRBV24-1 and TRBJ2-1; TRBD1 aligns across 7 bases. V was pared by 4 bases and J by 4 bases, with 6 bases of the junction left unmatched. The CDR3 consists of 15 residues. The V gene's germline CDR1 is KGHDR and CDR2 SFDVKD. The DNA of the CDR3 is TGTGCCACCAGTGACCCGGGACAGCGATACAATGAGCAGTTCTTC. Protein: CATSDPGQRYNEQFF.

The J gene is TRBJ1-5, the V gene TRBV3-1; D not certain. V dropped 5 bases and J dropped 7 bases, with 15 bases sitting between them. The CDR3 covers 14 residues. Germline CDR1 LGHDT, CDR2 YNNKEL (reference sequence). CDR3 residues: CASSSSILGQPQHF. DNA of the CDR3: TGTGCCAGCAGCTCCAGTATTCTAGGGCAGCCCCAGCATTTT.